This is a list of T cell receptor beta chains from one sample in a study of T and B cells in COVID-19 patients. One entry per CDR3 protein, called by TCRdb with MiXCR from the multiplex PCR reads. The sample has 8,500 to 13,000 distinct CDR3 sequences, around 30% seen once. Sequencing used blood. These TCRs come from a human donor with active COVID-19. The CDR3 runs from the conserved cysteine through the conserved F or W. D genes are given only for firm matches. Where a row states a size, it is once, few, many or the class of an expanded clone; other rows omit it.

D	size	V	J	length	CDR3	DNA
NA	NA	TRBV6-2/TRBV6-3	TRBJ2-7	16	CASSYIHQRTTYEQHF	TGTGCCAGCAGTTACATACACCAGCGAACAACCTACGAGCAGCACTTC
NA	few	TRBV12-3/TRBV12-4	TRBJ1-5	12	CASSLSGQPQHF	TGTGCCAGCAGTTTAAGCGGTCAGCCCCAGCATTTT
TRBD1	few	TRBV12-3/TRBV12-4	TRBJ1-4	15	CASSPRQGKGEKLFF	TGTGCCAGCAGTCCCCGACAGGGGAAGGGTGAAAAACTGTTTTTT
TRBD1	NA	TRBV12-3/TRBV12-4	TRBJ2-7	19	CASSKPGQGISSGWYEQYF	TGTGCCAGCAGCAAACCGGGACAGGGAATAAGTTCCGGTTGGTACGAGCAGTACTTC
TRBD2	NA	TRBV20-1	TRBJ2-1	16	CSASASGGLSYNEQFF	TGCAGTGCCAGTGCCAGCGGGGGCCTCTCCTACAATGAGCAGTTCTTC
NA	NA	TRBV6-2/TRBV6-3	TRBJ2-3	15	CASSSDWISTDTQYF	TGTGCCAGCAGCTCGGACTGGATATCCACAGATACGCAGTATTTT
TRBD2	NA	TRBV27	TRBJ2-3	18	CASSLGLAGVIGTDTQYF	TGTGCCAGTAGCCTGGGACTAGCGGGGGTAATTGGCACAGATACGCAGTATTTT
NA	NA	TRBV20-1	TRBJ2-5	13	CSARTGPEETQYF	TGCAGTGCTAGAACCGGACCCGAAGAGACCCAGTACTTC
TRBD2	few	TRBV5-5	TRBJ2-7	18	CASSLSGSGALSFYEQYF	TGTGCCAGCAGCTTGTCCGGTAGCGGGGCCCTCTCCTTCTACGAGCAGTACTTC
NA	medium-sized	TRBV5-6	TRBJ2-3	14	CASSPNWSTDTQYF	TGTGCCAGCAGCCCCAATTGGAGCACAGATACGCAGTATTTT
TRBD1	NA	TRBV5-1	TRBJ1-1	16	CASSSKPTGGFTEAFF	TGCGCCAGCAGCTCTAAACCGACAGGGGGCTTCACTGAAGCTTTCTTT
NA	NA	TRBV5-4	TRBJ1-2	16	CASSIRERLWSPGYTF	TGTGCCAGCAGCATCAGGGAGAGGCTATGGAGTCCGGGCTACACCTTC
NA	NA	TRBV11-1	TRBJ2-3	14	CASSRTEGVDTQYF	TGTGCCAGCAGCAGGACCGAGGGTGTGGATACGCAGTATTTT
TRBD2	few	TRBV11-2	TRBJ2-5	15	CASTRGGHGGETQYF	TGTGCCAGCACCCGGGGGGGACACGGTGGAGAGACCCAGTACTTC
NA	medium-sized	TRBV18	TRBJ2-5	13	CASSPGKGETQYF	TGTGCCAGCTCACCAGGGAAGGGTGAGACCCAGTACTTC
NA	medium-sized	TRBV18	TRBJ2-2	15	CASSLFTENTGELFF	TGTGCCAGCTCACTGTTCACCGAGAACACCGGGGAGCTGTTTTTT
TRBD1	NA	TRBV30	TRBJ2-5	13	CAWVSGGRETQYF	TGTGCCTGGGTTTCAGGGGGCAGGGAGACCCAGTACTTC
NA	few	TRBV11-2	TRBJ2-1	17	CASSLVVQGKSYNEQFF	TGTGCCAGCAGCTTAGTCGTACAGGGTAAATCCTACAATGAGCAGTTCTTC
TRBD2	NA	TRBV29-1	TRBJ2-3	15	CSVGTGTSGADTQYF	TGCAGCGTTGGGACAGGGACTAGCGGGGCAGATACGCAGTATTTT
NA	few	TRBV20-1	TRBJ2-3	16	CSARGSHPALEDTQYF	TGCAGTGCTAGAGGATCCCACCCCGCCCTAGAAGATACGCAGTATTTT
NA	few	TRBV5-6	TRBJ1-1	17	CASSPKAGTLLFTEAFF	TGTGCCAGCAGCCCTAAGGCCGGGACTCTGCTGTTCACTGAAGCTTTCTTT
NA	NA	TRBV24-1	TRBJ2-5	14	CATSGKGHQETQYF	TGTGCCACCAGTGGCAAGGGACACCAAGAGACCCAGTACTTC
NA	NA	TRBV20-1	TRBJ2-7	13	CSARGGQSYEQYF	TGCAGTGCTAGAGGGGGCCAGTCCTACGAGCAGTACTTC
TRBD1	NA	TRBV6-5	TRBJ1-5	15	CASSYRAGGLQPQHF	TGTGCCAGCAGTTACAGGGCAGGGGGCCTTCAGCCCCAGCATTTT
NA	NA	TRBV5-5	TRBJ1-2	14	CASSLRQPNYGYTF	TGTGCCAGCAGCCTGAGGCAGCCGAACTATGGCTACACCTTC
NA	few	TRBV7-6	TRBJ2-2	16	CASSLGLVTNTGELFF	TGTGCCAGCAGCTTAGGACTAGTGACGAACACCGGGGAGCTGTTTTTT
NA	NA	TRBV6-5	TRBJ1-6	15	CASSPRNAYNSPLHF	TGTGCCAGCAGTCCTCGCAACGCCTATAATTCACCCCTCCACTTT
NA	few	TRBV5-4	TRBJ1-3	15	CASSADGGPGNTIYF	TGTGCCAGCAGCGCCGACGGGGGGCCTGGAAACACCATATATTTT
NA	NA	TRBV12-3/TRBV12-4	TRBJ1-5	16	CASSPPGGIGNQPQHF	TGTGCCAGCAGTCCCCCTGGGGGGATCGGCAATCAGCCCCAGCATTTT
TRBD1	NA	TRBV6-5	TRBJ1-2	15	CASLKDRRLNYGYTF	TGTGCCAGCCTGAAGGACAGGCGTCTTAACTATGGCTACACCTTC
TRBD1	few	TRBV6-1	TRBJ2-1	14	CASSETGTGNEQFF	TGTGCCAGCAGTGAAACTGGGACAGGCAATGAGCAGTTCTTC
NA	medium-sized	TRBV30	TRBJ1-5	13	CAWSQGANQPQHF	TGTGCCTGGAGTCAGGGAGCTAATCAGCCCCAGCATTTT
NA	NA	TRBV30	TRBJ1-1	13	CACSEVLWTEAFF	TGTGCCTGTTCCGAGGTTCTTTGGACTGAAGCTTTCTTT
NA	NA	TRBV6-2/TRBV6-3	TRBJ1-1	13	CASSLTGLTEAFF	TGTGCCAGCAGCCTAACAGGGCTCACTGAAGCTTTCTTT
NA	NA	TRBV30	TRBJ1-5	14	CAWSGPYSNQPQHF	TGTGCCTGGAGTGGGCCCTATAGCAATCAGCCCCAGCATTTT
TRBD1	NA	TRBV18	TRBJ1-1	14	CASSPNRGNTEAFF	TGTGCCAGCTCACCAAACAGGGGAAACACTGAAGCTTTCTTT
NA	medium-sized	TRBV19	TRBJ2-4	14	CASTKPGAKNIQYF	TGTGCCAGTACCAAACCGGGAGCCAAAAACATTCAGTACTTC
TRBD1	few	TRBV5-5	TRBJ1-1	15	CASSFGTVQNTEAFF	TGTGCCAGCAGCTTTGGGACAGTGCAAAACACTGAAGCTTTCTTT
NA	NA	TRBV6-2/TRBV6-3	TRBJ1-2	12	CASSQTHYGYTF	TGTGCCAGCAGTCAGACCCACTATGGCTACACCTTC
NA	NA	TRBV19	TRBJ1-2	12	CASTLGGYGYTF	TGTGCCAGTACCCTTGGGGGGTATGGCTACACCTTC
NA	medium-sized	TRBV18	TRBJ2-1	16	CASSPPNGGDWNEQFF	TGTGCCAGCTCACCACCGAACGGGGGAGACTGGAATGAGCAGTTCTTC
TRBD1	NA	TRBV5-6	TRBJ1-6	14	CASIRGQGVEALHF	TGTGCCAGCATCCGCGGACAGGGGGTAGAAGCCCTCCACTTT
NA	medium-sized	TRBV18	TRBJ2-3	16	CASSHRRGRSTDTQYF	TGTGCCAGCTCACACCGTCGGGGGCGTAGCACAGATACGCAGTATTTT
NA	NA	TRBV4-3	TRBJ2-1	12	CASSQDLGEQFF	TGCGCCAGCAGCCAAGATCTAGGGGAACAGTTCTTC
NA	NA	TRBV12-3/TRBV12-4	TRBJ1-2	16	CASSLRWDTSNYGYTF	TGTGCCAGCAGTTTAAGGTGGGACACCTCTAACTATGGCTACACCTTC